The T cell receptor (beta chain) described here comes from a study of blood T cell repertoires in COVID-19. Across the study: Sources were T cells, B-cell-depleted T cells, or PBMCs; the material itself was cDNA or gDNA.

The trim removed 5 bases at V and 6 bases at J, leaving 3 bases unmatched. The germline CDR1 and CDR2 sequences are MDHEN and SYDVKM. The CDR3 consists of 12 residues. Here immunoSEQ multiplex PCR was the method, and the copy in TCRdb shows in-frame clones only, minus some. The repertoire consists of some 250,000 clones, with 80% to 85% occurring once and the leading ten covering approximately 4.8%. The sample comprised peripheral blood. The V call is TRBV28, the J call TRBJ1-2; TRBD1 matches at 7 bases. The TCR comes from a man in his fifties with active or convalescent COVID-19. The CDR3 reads CASSVTGNGYTF. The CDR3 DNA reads TGTGCCAGCAGTGTGACAGGGAATGGCTACACCTTC.